A selection of T cell receptor beta chains follows, all from one sample in a study of blood T cell repertoires in COVID-19. Repertoires were generated with immunoSEQ multiplex PCR, while TCRdb's copy carries only in-frame clones and drops some. Of some 80,000 clones in the sample, roughly 90% are singletons; the top ten hold about a sixth. Sequenced material: peripheral blood. The origin of the receptors is a woman older than 75 with active or convalescent COVID-19. Both conserved end residues are part of each CDR3. Fields, in order: V gene, D gene, J gene, clone size, CDR3 protein, CDR3 DNA. The D gene is left open where the match is weak. Size is stated for part of the rows, as once, few or many counts, or as a class when the clone is expanded.

TRBV5-1	.	TRBJ2-3	.	CASSPHSRTRRTDTQYF	TGCGCCAGCAGCCCCCATAGTAGGACTCGACGCACAGATACGCAGTATTTT
TRBV28	.	TRBJ1-5	.	CASSDARGNNQPQHF	TGTGCCAGCAGCGACGCTCGGGGTAACAATCAGCCCCAGCATTTT
TRBV2	TRBD1	TRBJ1-5	.	CASRREQGAGQPQHF	TGTGCCAGCCGTCGGGAACAGGGGGCCGGTCAGCCCCAGCATTTT
TRBV5-1	.	TRBJ1-4	.	CASSLTGTSTNEKLFF	TGCGCCAGCAGCTTGACCGGGACTTCGACTAATGAAAAACTGTTTTTT
TRBV5-4	TRBD1	TRBJ1-4	medium-sized	CASSPGQGGDEKLFF	TGTGCCAGCAGCCCTGGACAGGGTGGGGACGAAAAACTGTTTTTT
TRBV6-1	TRBD2	TRBJ2-7	.	CASSDPGLAGYEQYF	TGTGCCAGCAGTGATCCGGGACTAGCGGGGTACGAGCAGTACTTC
TRBV4-1	.	TRBJ2-5	.	CASSQEPTQETQYF	TGCGCCAGCAGCCAAGAACCGACACAAGAGACCCAGTACTTC
TRBV5-1	TRBD2	TRBJ2-2	.	CASSLGTSGSANTGELFF	TGCGCCAGCAGCTTGGGGACTAGCGGGAGCGCGAACACCGGGGAGCTGTTTTTT
TRBV7-2	.	TRBJ1-2	.	CASSGDRYGYTF	TGTGCCAGCAGCGGAGATCGGTATGGCTACACCTTC
TRBV29-1	TRBD1	TRBJ2-7	.	CSVGQGKYEQYF	TGCAGCGTGGGACAGGGGAAATACGAGCAGTACTTC
TRBV5-5	TRBD1	TRBJ2-5	.	CASSRTGPAETQYF	TGTGCCAGCAGCCGGACAGGGCCGGCAGAGACCCAGTACTTC
TRBV7-9	.	TRBJ1-1	once	CALRGGDIINDEAFF	TGTGCCCTTCGAGGGGGGGACATAATAAACGATGAAGCTTTCTTT
TRBV7-2	TRBD1	TRBJ2-2	.	CASSSTGVITGELFF	TGTGCCAGCAGCTCGACAGGGGTAATCACCGGGGAGCTGTTTTTT
TRBV6-6	TRBD1	TRBJ2-7	once	CASRPRTGGYEQYF	TGTGCCAGCAGACCCAGGACAGGGGGCTACGAGCAGTACTTC
TRBV28	TRBD1	TRBJ1-2	.	CASSAEGTGGGYTF	TGTGCCAGCAGCGCTGAAGGGACAGGGGGTGGCTACACCTTC
TRBV5-1	TRBD1	TRBJ1-2	.	CASSFLQGAGVGGYTF	TGCGCCAGCAGCTTTCTACAGGGGGCCGGGGTTGGTGGCTACACCTTC
TRBV28	.	TRBJ1-2	.	CASRSEGTYYGYTF	TGTGCCAGCAGGTCAGAGGGGACTTACTATGGCTACACCTTC
TRBV18	TRBD1	TRBJ2-2	.	CASSPQGVTNTGELFF	TGTGCCAGCTCACCGCAGGGGGTCACGAACACCGGGGAGCTGTTTTTT
TRBV2	.	TRBJ2-5	.	CASSEALRQVQETQYF	TGTGCCAGCAGTGAAGCGCTTCGACAGGTTCAAGAGACCCAGTACTTC
TRBV28	.	TRBJ1-2	.	CASSPTGRGDYGYTF	TGTGCCAGCAGCCCAACCGGCAGGGGCGACTATGGCTACACCTTC
TRBV3-1/TRBV3-2	.	TRBJ1-2	.	CASSQDGRAHGYTF	TGTGCCAGCAGCCAAGACGGCAGGGCCCATGGCTACACCTTC
TRBV7-3	.	TRBJ2-2	.	CASSLQGAGELFF	TGTGCCAGCAGCTTACAGGGTGCCGGGGAGCTGTTTTTT
TRBV4-1	TRBD2	TRBJ2-5	.	CASSQTSGETQYF	TGCGCCAGCAGCCAGACTAGCGGGGAGACCCAGTACTTC
TRBV4-3	TRBD2	TRBJ2-7	.	CASSQDSGSYEQYF	TGCGCCAGCAGCCAAGATAGCGGGTCCTACGAGCAGTACTTC
TRBV19	.	TRBJ2-6	.	CASSQWSSGANVLTF	TGTGCCAGTAGTCAGTGGAGCTCTGGGGCCAACGTCCTGACTTTC
TRBV7-2	.	TRBJ2-1	.	CASSLGGGLYNEQFF	TGTGCCAGCAGCTTAGGGGGGGGGCTCTACAATGAGCAGTTCTTC
TRBV19	.	TRBJ2-7	.	CASSITGHYEQYF	TGTGCCAGTAGTATAACAGGGCACTACGAGCAGTACTTC
TRBV5-1	.	TRBJ2-5	.	CASSLVGRRETQYF	TGCGCCAGCAGCTTGGTGGGCAGACGAGAGACCCAGTACTTC
TRBV5-4	.	TRBJ1-6	few	CASSVDLSSYNSPLHF	TGTGCCAGCAGCGTGGACTTGAGCTCCTATAATTCACCCCTCCACTTT
TRBV19	TRBD1	TRBJ1-2	.	CASTRQGVSYGYTF	TGTGCCTCCACCCGACAGGGAGTGTCCTATGGCTACACCTTC
TRBV5-8	.	TRBJ1-4	.	CASSLAQAGGEKLFF	TGTGCCAGCAGCTTGGCCCAGGCGGGGGGTGAAAAACTGTTTTTT
TRBV6-1	.	TRBJ1-1	.	CASSEALMAGTGGAFF	TGTGCCAGCAGTGAAGCCCTTATGGCGGGGACGGGGGGGGCTTTCTTT
TRBV4-1	TRBD2	TRBJ2-7	.	CASSQGPLAGAGEQYF	TGCGCCAGCAGCCAAGGACCTCTAGCGGGGGCCGGCGAGCAGTACTTC
TRBV5-1	.	TRBJ1-1	.	CASSFDSLMNTEAFF	TGCGCCAGCAGCTTTGACAGCCTAATGAACACTGAAGCTTTCTTT
TRBV5-1	TRBD2	TRBJ2-3	.	CASSLARGLGPGSDTQYF	TGCGCCAGCAGCTTGGCCAGGGGACTAGGGCCAGGCTCAGATACGCAGTATTTT
TRBV15	.	TRBJ2-7	.	CATSRDRGLRYEQYF	TGTGCCACCAGCAGAGATCGAGGGCTCCGGTACGAGCAGTACTTC
TRBV15	TRBD1	TRBJ2-7	.	CATSRDRGSEQYF	TGTGCCACCAGCAGGGACAGGGGAAGCGAGCAGTACTTC
TRBV5-6	TRBD1	TRBJ2-7	.	CASSLYRGQIEQYF	TGTGCCAGCAGCCTTTACAGGGGGCAGATCGAGCAGTACTTC
TRBV28	TRBD1	TRBJ1-2	.	CASSPTGLGYGYTF	TGTGCCAGCAGTCCGACAGGGTTGGGCTATGGCTACACCTTC
TRBV28	TRBD1	TRBJ1-2	.	CASRGTGNSNYGYTF	TGTGCCAGCAGGGGGACAGGGAACTCGAACTATGGCTACACCTTC
TRBV9	.	TRBJ2-2	.	CASSVTPNTGELFF	TGTGCCAGCAGCGTTACACCTAACACCGGGGAGCTGTTTTTT
TRBV24-1	.	TRBJ1-5	.	CATSAWVRPPIWHKPQHF	TGTGCCACCAGTGCCTGGGTCAGGCCTCCTATTTGGCATAAGCCCCAGCATTTT
TRBV4-2	.	TRBJ1-2	.	CASSQDLISPGGYTF	TGTGCCAGCAGCCAAGATCTAATTAGCCCGGGGGGCTACACCTTC
TRBV9	TRBD1	TRBJ2-7	.	CASSVATGQSPYEQYF	TGTGCCAGCAGCGTAGCCACGGGACAGTCACCCTACGAGCAGTACTTC
TRBV6-5	.	TRBJ2-1	.	CASSRTPGSYNEQFF	TGTGCCAGCAGTCGGACTCCGGGGTCCTACAATGAGCAGTTCTTC
TRBV28	.	TRBJ2-5	.	CASSLRGYETQYF	TGTGCCAGCAGTTTACGAGGGTACGAGACCCAGTACTTC
TRBV6-4	TRBD2	TRBJ2-1	.	CASSDGLAGSNEQFF	TGTGCCAGCAGTGACGGACTAGCGGGGAGTAATGAGCAGTTCTTC
TRBV21-1	.	TRBJ2-4	.	CASSKEAACTKNIQYF	TGTGCCAGCAGCAAAGAGGCGGCCTGTACCAAAAACATTCAGTACTTC
TRBV24-1	TRBD1	TRBJ1-3	.	CATRNRDRASGNTIYF	TGTGCCACCAGGAACCGGGACAGGGCTTCTGGAAACACCATATATTTT
TRBV6-1	TRBD2	TRBJ2-7	.	CASSELVAGDSYEQYF	TGTGCCAGCAGTGAACTGGTAGCGGGGGACTCCTACGAGCAGTACTTC
TRBV6-6	TRBD1	TRBJ1-5	.	CASNPAGQFNQPQHF	TGTGCCAGCAATCCTGCGGGACAGTTCAATCAGCCCCAGCATTTT
TRBV14	.	TRBJ1-4	.	CASSQFGRGEKLFF	TGTGCCAGCAGCCAGTTCGGGAGGGGTGAAAAACTGTTTTTT
TRBV2	.	TRBJ1-2	.	CASNGQSLNYGYTF	TGTGCCAGCAACGGACAGAGTCTTAACTATGGCTACACCTTC
TRBV30	.	TRBJ1-3	.	CAWSGRESGNTIYF	TGTGCCTGGAGCGGCCGGGAGTCTGGAAACACCATATATTTT
TRBV2	TRBD1	TRBJ1-4	.	CASSAGQGASEKLFF	TGTGCCAGCAGTGCCGGACAGGGGGCAAGTGAAAAACTGTTTTTT